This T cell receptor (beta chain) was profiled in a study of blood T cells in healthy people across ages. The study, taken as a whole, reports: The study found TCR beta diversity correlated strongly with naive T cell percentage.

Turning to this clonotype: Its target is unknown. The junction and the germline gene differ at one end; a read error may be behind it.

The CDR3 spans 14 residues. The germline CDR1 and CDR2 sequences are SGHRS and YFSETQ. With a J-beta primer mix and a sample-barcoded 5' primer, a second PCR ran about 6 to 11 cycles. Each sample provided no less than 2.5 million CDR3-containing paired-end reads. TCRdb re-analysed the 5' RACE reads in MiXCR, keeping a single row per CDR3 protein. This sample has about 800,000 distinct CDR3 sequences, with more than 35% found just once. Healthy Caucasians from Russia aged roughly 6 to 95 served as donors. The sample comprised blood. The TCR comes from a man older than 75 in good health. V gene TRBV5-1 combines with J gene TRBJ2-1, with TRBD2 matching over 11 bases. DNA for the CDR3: TGCGCCGGCAGCACGGGACTAGCGGCCTGGGAGCAGTTCTTC. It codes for CAGSTGLAAWEQFF.